These 27 T cell receptor beta chains were all obtained from the same sample, sequenced in a study of blood T cell repertoires in COVID-19. Sequencing used immunoSEQ multiplex PCR; TCRdb keeps in-frame clones, though not all of them. The sample shows about 140,000 clones, around 86% of them seen only once. Sample: peripheral blood. Receptors originate from a human donor in a cohort sampled during active COVID-19.

This clone has more than one count but fewer than ten. V gene TRBV6-5 combines with J gene TRBJ1-5, with TRBD1 matching 7 bases. Germline trimming cut 6 bases from V and 4 bases from J; bases unmatched to any gene: 6. CDR1 is MNHEY and CDR2 is SVGAGI in the germline V gene. This CDR3 has 14 residues. The DNA for the CDR3 is TGTGCCAGCAGCTGGGACAGAAAGAATCAGCCCCAGCATTTT. The encoded protein is CASSWDRKNQPQHF.

This clone has a single count. The chain joins TRBV11-2 to TRBJ2-7, with D perhaps TRBD1 (5 bases). Trimming removed 6 bases at V and 2 bases at J, with 14 bases between. This CDR3 comprises 14 residues. Germline CDR1 and CDR2: SGHAT and FQNNGV. CDR3 amino acids: CASSHRLPTYEQYF. The CDR3 bases are TGTGCCAGCAGTCACAGGTTACCTACCTACGAGCAGTACTTC.

The V call is TRBV19, the J call TRBJ2-2; D unclear. From germline, CDR1 is LNHDA and CDR2 SQIVND (reference sequence). CDR3 size: 14 residues. V lost 7 bases and J 4 bases, leaving 13 bases between the germline ends. The CDR3 reads CASNPRGRTGELFF. CDR3 nucleotides: TGTGCCAGTAACCCTAGAGGTCGCACCGGGGAGCTGTTTTTT.

The genes are TRBV12-3 or TRBV12-4 and TRBJ1-1; TRBD1 agrees at 7 bases. Trimming removed 5 bases from V and 0 bases from J; junction bases left unmatched: 0. CDR3 length equals 13 residues. The CDR3 coding sequence is TGTGCCAGCAGTGGACAGGTGAACACTGAAGCTTTCTTT. This codes for CASSGQVNTEAFF.

The genes are TRBV9 and TRBJ2-7; D possibly corresponds to TRBD2 (6 bases). The CDR3 contains 15 residues. Germline V lookup: CDR1 SGDLS, CDR2 YYNGEE. V was shortened by 3 bases and J by 0 bases, with 13 bases between the two germline ends. The CDR3 region has the DNA TGTGCCAGCAGCGAGGGCGGGGCGAGCTCCTACGAGCAGTACTTC. Its protein product is CASSEGGASSYEQYF.

The chain uses TRBV5-1 and TRBJ2-1, with TRBD2 matching over 10 bases. CDR1 is SGHRS and CDR2 is YFSETQ in the germline V gene. This CDR3 is 17 amino acids long. The V gene end was trimmed by 4 bases and the J gene end by 8 bases; junction bases not matched to a gene: 15. CDR3 in amino acids: CASSPRASGSSMHEQFF. In nucleotides, the CDR3 is TGCGCCAGCAGCCCCCGGGCTAGCGGGAGCTCAATGCATGAGCAGTTCTTC.

V gene TRBV28 combines with J gene TRBJ1-4; 8 nucleotides match TRBD1. Germline CDR1 MDHEN, CDR2 SYDVKM. Unmatched junction bases numbered 2, after V lost 5 bases and J lost 0 bases. The CDR3 contains 15 residues. CDR3: CASSLQGATNEKLFF. The CDR3 bases are TGTGCCAGCAGTCTACAGGGGGCAACTAATGAAAAACTGTTTTTT.

The table lists this clone with a count of one. The V call is TRBV30, the J call TRBJ1-5; unclear D gene. The CDR3 sequence is 15 residues long. V lost 0 bases to trimming and J lost 3 bases, with 12 bases between them. CDR1 is GTSNPN and CDR2 is SVGIG in the germline V gene (reference sequence). The CDR3 nucleotides read TGTGCCTGGAGTGTAAGATGGCAACACAATCAGCCCCAGCATTTT. Residues: CAWSVRWQHNQPQHF.

This chain connects TRBV15 to TRBJ2-4, with D possibly being TRBD2 (6 bases). This CDR3 spans 19 amino acids. V was trimmed by 2 bases and J by 5 bases, leaving 25 bases between them. From germline, CDR1 is LNHNV and CDR2 YYDKDF (reference sequence). The CDR3 DNA is TGTGCCACCAGCAGATCATTCAACCCAGGGAGGAGGAAGGAAAACATTCAGTACTTC. This sequence encodes CATSRSFNPGRRKENIQYF.

This clone was seen once. The chain recombines TRBV19 with TRBJ1-1; 7 bases agree with TRBD1. Germline lookup yields CDR1 LNHDA and CDR2 SQIVND (reference sequence). V trimming: 6 bases; J trimming: 5 bases; junction bases outside the gene matches: 6. The CDR3 contains 13 residues. CDR3 DNA sequence: TGTGCCAGTAGCCTAGGGGGCGGGACTGAAGCTTTCTTT. Translated, it gives CASSLGGGTEAFF. The entire variable domain, with the rest obtained from reference TRBV19 and TRBJ1-1, is as follows: DGGITQSPKYLFRKEGQNVTLSCEQNLNHDAMYWYRQDPGQGLRLIYYSQIVNDFQKGDIAEGYSVSREKKESFPLTVTSAQKNPTAFYLCASSLGGGTEAFFGQGTRLTVV.

The genes are TRBV28 and TRBJ2-5; TRBD2 matches at 10 bases. CDR3 length: 16 residues. The germline CDR1 and CDR2 sequences are MDHEN and SYDVKM. V lost 4 bases and J lost 0; bases outside the gene matches: 5. CDR3 DNA sequence: TGTGCCAGCAGTTACGAAGCGGGAGGGTACCAAGAGACCCAGTACTTC. Translated, it gives CASSYEAGGYQETQYF.

The chain has TRBV11-2 and TRBJ1-1; 9 bases line up with TRBD1. Losses at the gene ends were 5 bases for V and 5 bases for J; bases not matched to a gene: 9. This CDR3 contains 15 residues. The germline gives CDR1 SGHAT, CDR2 FQNNGV. The CDR3 loop reads CASSAQQGAGTEAFF. The CDR3 DNA sequence: TGTGCCAGCAGCGCCCAACAGGGGGCTGGGACTGAAGCTTTCTTT.

The J gene is TRBJ1-2, the V gene TRBV13, with D perhaps TRBD1 (5 bases). Germline V gene data show CDR1 as PRHDT and CDR2 as FYEKMQ (reference sequence). V lost 4 bases and J lost 5, with 8 bases in between. The CDR3 loop spans 12 amino acids. This CDR3 reads CASSSPGYGYTF. The CDR3 DNA sequence: TGTGCCAGCAGCTCCCCAGGGTATGGCTACACCTTC.

The rearrangement joins TRBV5-5 to TRBJ2-6, with a tentative D call TRBD1 (5 bases). CDR3 length: 15 residues. Trimming took off 3 bases at V and 4 bases at J, with 11 bases between the two ends. Germline CDR1 SGHKS, CDR2 YYEKEE (reference sequence). For the CDR3, the DNA is TGTGCCAGCAGCTCCACAGGAATCGGGGCCAACGTCCTGACTTTC. Protein product: CASSSTGIGANVLTF.

The chain uses TRBV7-9 and TRBJ2-7; 8 nucleotides align to TRBD1. Germline CDR1 SEHNR, CDR2 FQNEAQ (reference sequence). CDR3 size: 15 residues. The trim removed 5 bases at V and 5 bases at J, leaving 11 bases unmatched. DNA for the CDR3: TGTGCCAGCAGCCCAGCTTCGCAGGGGGCCCACGAGCAGTACTTC. It yields the protein CASSPASQGAHEQYF. The variable domain in full, completed from reference TRBV7-9 and TRBJ2-7, reads DTGVSQNPRHKITKRGQNVTFRCDPISEHNRLYWYRQTLGQGPEFLTYFQNEAQLEKSRLLSDRFSAERPKGSFSTLEIQRTEQGDSAMYLCASSPASQGAHEQYFGPGTRLTVT.

The J gene is TRBJ2-1, the V gene TRBV4-1; 8 positions agree with TRBD2. V dropped 7 bases and J dropped 2; count of bases not matched to a gene: 4. The CDR3 consists of 14 residues. The germline CDR1 and CDR2 sequences are MGHRA and YSYEKL. CDR3 bases: TGCGCCAGCAACCTCGGGGGGGCCTACAATGAGCAGTTCTTC. It encodes CASNLGGAYNEQFF.

The genes are TRBV6-4 and TRBJ2-1; 7 positions agree with TRBD2. The V gene's germline CDR1 is MRHNA and CDR2 SNTAGT. V dropped 4 bases and J dropped 7; count of bases not matched to a gene: 13. CDR3 length: 16 residues. The CDR3 DNA is TGTGCCAGCAGTGGGATTTCGGGGGGATTGGTGAATGAGCAGTTCTTC. Translation: CASSGISGGLVNEQFF.

V usage is TRBV11-2 and J usage is TRBJ2-5; D unclear. V was pared by 3 bases and J by 6 bases, with 8 bases between. The germline CDR1 and CDR2 sequences are SGHAT and FQNNGV. CDR3 length: 12 amino acids. CDR3 amino acids: CASSLERKTQYF. The CDR3 coding sequence is TGTGCCAGCAGCTTGGAGCGAAAGACCCAGTACTTC.

The chain joins TRBV5-4 to TRBJ2-3, with 10 bases aligning to TRBD2. In germline, CDR1 is SGHNT, CDR2 YYREEE (reference sequence). The CDR3 sequence is 14 residues long. V lost 4 bases and J lost 6; bases outside the gene matches: 5. CDR3 sequence reads: CASSAGSGGDTQYF. The CDR3 region has the DNA TGTGCCAGCAGCGCCGGTAGCGGGGGGGATACGCAGTATTTT.

With regard to this clone: Other DNA sequences of this sample code for an identical CDR3. The rearrangement uses TRBV5-1 and TRBJ2-7, with D tentatively TRBD2 (6 bases). Germline CDR1 is SGHRS and CDR2 is YFSETQ. V lost 3 bases, J lost 2 bases, and 12 bases lay in between. CDR3 length: 14 amino acids. CDR3 in amino acids: CASSSRDSTYEQYF. In DNA form, the CDR3 reads TGCGCCAGCAGCTCCCGGGACTCAACCTACGAGCAGTACTTC.

The chain carries TRBV9 and TRBJ2-7; D may be TRBD2 (5 bases). Germline V gene data show CDR1 as SGDLS and CDR2 as YYNGEE. With 0 bases removed from V and 3 bases from J, the gap between germline ends came to 13 bases. The CDR3 extends over 15 amino acids. CDR3 amino acids: CASSVDLGEGYEQYF. CDR3 bases: TGTGCCAGCAGCGTAGATTTGGGAGAAGGCTACGAGCAGTACTTC.

The chain recombines TRBV18 with TRBJ1-6, with TRBD1 identical over 9 bases. V lost 3 bases to trimming and J lost 7 bases; unmatched junction nucleotides: 7. There are 16 residues in the CDR3. Germline V gene lookup returns CDR1 KGHSH and CDR2 LQKENI. The CDR3 protein is CASSPSGGQGNSPLHF. The CDR3 DNA follows: TGTGCCAGCTCACCCTCCGGCGGACAGGGGAATTCACCCCTCCACTTT.

The J gene is TRBJ2-7, the V gene TRBV7-2, with 11 bases matching TRBD2. The J segment lost 5 bases and the V segment lost 5 bases, leaving 8 bases of the junction unmatched. This CDR3 spans 15 amino acids. Germline values: CDR1 SGHTA, CDR2 FQGNSA. The CDR3 here is CASSISGRASDEQYF. CDR3 nucleotide sequence: TGTGCCAGCAGCATTAGCGGGAGGGCCTCGGACGAGCAGTACTTC.

The genes are TRBV6-1 and TRBJ1-2, with 10 bases fitting TRBD1. CDR3 length equals 13 residues. V dropped 7 bases and J dropped 9; count of bases not matched to a gene: 8. Germline V gene sequence: CDR1 MNHNS, CDR2 SASEGT. Here the CDR3 reads CASTPGQGLSYTF. As DNA, the CDR3 is TGTGCCAGCACACCGGGACAGGGGTTGAGCTACACCTTC.

The J gene is TRBJ2-1, the V gene TRBV10-2; 10 bases are shared with TRBD2. With V trimmed by 2 bases and J by 12 bases, 10 bases remained unmatched. Germline values: CDR1 WSHSY, CDR2 SAAADI. This CDR3 has 15 residues. The CDR3 is CASSERSSGGFGQFF. The CDR3 nucleotides read TGCGCCAGCAGTGAGAGGTCTAGCGGGGGTTTTGGGCAGTTCTTC.

The rearrangement joins TRBV11-2 to TRBJ2-6; unclear D gene. The V gene lost 4 bases and the J gene lost 4 bases, with 17 bases spanning the gap. This CDR3 region has 17 residues. Germline CDR1 and CDR2: SGHAT and FQNNGV. The CDR3 spells CASSSRSQSEGANVLTF. CDR3 DNA sequence: TGTGCCAGCAGCTCCCGTTCGCAGTCAGAAGGGGCCAACGTCCTGACTTTC.

This chain joins TRBV28 and TRBJ1-6, with 7 bases matching TRBD1. The CDR3 extends over 14 amino acids. V lost 4 bases and J lost 10; bases outside the gene matches: 7. The germline V gene encodes CDR1 MDHEN and CDR2 SYDVKM. The DNA of the CDR3 is TGTGCCAGCAGTTCTACAGGGGAACGGTCACCCCTCCACTTT. Translating gives CASSSTGERSPLHF.